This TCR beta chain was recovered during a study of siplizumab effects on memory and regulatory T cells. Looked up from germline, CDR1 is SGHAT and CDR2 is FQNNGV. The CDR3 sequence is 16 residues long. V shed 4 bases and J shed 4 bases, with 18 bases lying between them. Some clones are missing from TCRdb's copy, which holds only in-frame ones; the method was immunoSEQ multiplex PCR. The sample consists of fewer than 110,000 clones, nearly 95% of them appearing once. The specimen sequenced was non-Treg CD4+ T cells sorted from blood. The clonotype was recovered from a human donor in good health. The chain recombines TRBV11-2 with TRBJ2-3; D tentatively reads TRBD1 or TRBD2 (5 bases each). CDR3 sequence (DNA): TGTGCCAGCAGCTCCCGGGACGACTTTTCTTCAGATACGCAGTATTTT. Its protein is CASSSRDDFSSDTQYF. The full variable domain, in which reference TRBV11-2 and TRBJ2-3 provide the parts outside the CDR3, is EAGVAQSPRYKIIEKRQSVAFWCNPISGHATLYWYQQILGQGPKLLIQFQNNGVVDDSQLPKDRFSAERLKGVDSTLKIQPAKLEDSAVYLCASSSRDDFSSDTQYFGPGTRLTVL.